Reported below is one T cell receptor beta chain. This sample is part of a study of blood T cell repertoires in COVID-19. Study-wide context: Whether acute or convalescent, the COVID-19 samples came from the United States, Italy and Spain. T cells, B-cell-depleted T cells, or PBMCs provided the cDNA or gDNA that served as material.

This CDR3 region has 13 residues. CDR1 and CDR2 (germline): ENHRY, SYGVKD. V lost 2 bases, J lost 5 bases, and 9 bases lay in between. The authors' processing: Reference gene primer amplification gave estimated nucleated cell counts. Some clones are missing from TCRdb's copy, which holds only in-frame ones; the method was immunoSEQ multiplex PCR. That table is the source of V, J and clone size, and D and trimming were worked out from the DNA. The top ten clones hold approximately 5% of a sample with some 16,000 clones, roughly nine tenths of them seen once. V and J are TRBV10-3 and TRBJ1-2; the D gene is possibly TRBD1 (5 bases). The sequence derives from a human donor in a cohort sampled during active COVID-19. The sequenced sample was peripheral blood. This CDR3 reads CAISEQEGYGYTF. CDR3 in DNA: TGTGCCATCAGTGAGCAGGAGGGGTATGGCTACACCTTC.